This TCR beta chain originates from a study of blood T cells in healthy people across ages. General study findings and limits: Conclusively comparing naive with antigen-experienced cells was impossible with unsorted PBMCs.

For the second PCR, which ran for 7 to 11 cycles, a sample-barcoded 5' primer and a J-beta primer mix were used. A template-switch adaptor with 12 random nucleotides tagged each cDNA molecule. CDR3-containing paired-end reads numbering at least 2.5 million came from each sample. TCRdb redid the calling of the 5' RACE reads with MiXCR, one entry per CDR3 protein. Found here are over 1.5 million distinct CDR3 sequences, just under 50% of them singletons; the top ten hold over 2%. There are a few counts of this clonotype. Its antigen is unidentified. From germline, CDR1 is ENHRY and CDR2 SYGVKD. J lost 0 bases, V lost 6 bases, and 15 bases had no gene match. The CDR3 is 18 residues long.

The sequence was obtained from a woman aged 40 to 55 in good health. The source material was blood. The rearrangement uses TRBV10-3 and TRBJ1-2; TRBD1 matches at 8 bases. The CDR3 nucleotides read TGTGCCATCAGGGAGGACAGGGTAATTCCAAGAGCTAACTATGGCTACACCTTC. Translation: CAIREDRVIPRANYGYTF.